The 26 T cell receptor beta chains below all came from one sample that was sequenced in a study of OX40 agonist ivuxolimab in advanced cancers. Library method: the immunoSEQ multiplex PCR assay. Held by TCRdb, this immuneACCESS table contains in-frame sequences only and omits some clones. Under half of the omission traces to an unresolved V gene where checked; the cause of the rest is unknown. This sample gives 70,000 or so clones in total; roughly 82% of them show up just once. The ten top clones hold roughly 1.1% of the sample. The sample was CD4+ or CD8+ T cells sorted from blood, taken in a trial of the OX40 agonist ivuxolimab. These receptors originate from an adult with an advanced solid tumor such as melanoma, head and neck, liver or kidney cancer.

The chain couples TRBV7-8 to TRBJ2-7; 9 positions agree with TRBD1. Germline V gene lookup returns CDR1 SGHVS and CDR2 FQNEAQ. The CDR3 has 15 residues. J gave up 6 bases and V 3 bases, and 9 bases lay outside the gene matches. In DNA, the CDR3 is TGTGCCAGCAGCTTCCGGGGACCACAGGGGGCCGAGCAGTACTTC. It yields the protein CASSFRGPQGAEQYF.

Notes on this clone: One end of the junction does not line up with germline, which may come from a read error. V gene TRBV6-5 combines with J gene TRBJ2-7, with D perhaps matching TRBD2 (6 bases). There are 15 residues in the CDR3. Germline-derived CDR1 and CDR2 are MNHEY and SVGAGI. In DNA, the CDR3 is TGTGCCAGCAGTAACTCCGGGACTTGGGAGTACGAGCAGTACTTC. This gives the protein CASSNSGTWEYEQYF.

The chain carries TRBV10-3 and TRBJ2-3, with 7 nucleotides matching TRBD1. The ends lost 7 bases at V and 1 base at J; junction bases unmatched: 8. Germline loops: CDR1 ENHRY, CDR2 SYGVKD. This CDR3 contains 15 residues. The CDR3 region is CAIKEVTGGTDTQYF. For the CDR3, the DNA is TGTGCCATCAAAGAGGTAACAGGGGGCACAGATACGCAGTATTTT.

The rearrangement uses TRBV7-2 and TRBJ2-7; D remains ambiguous. The germline V and J ends were trimmed by 5 bases and 0 bases, with 11 bases remaining between them. This CDR3 is 14 amino acids long. Germline V gene data show CDR1 as SGHTA and CDR2 as FQGNSA. DNA for the CDR3: TGTGCCAGCAGCCAACGAAGACTCTCCTACGAGCAGTACTTC. Amino acids: CASSQRRLSYEQYF.

The chain has TRBV7-3 and TRBJ1-1; D gene unclear. CDR1 is SGHTA and CDR2 is FQGTGA in the germline V gene. The CDR3 length is 13 residues. The V end lost 4 bases, the J end lost 1 base, and 7 bases lay between the germline ends. The CDR3: CASSSAGNTEAFF. The CDR3 DNA follows: TGTGCCAGCAGCTCTGCCGGGAACACTGAAGCTTTCTTT. The variable domain in full, with the rest retrieved from reference TRBV7-3 and TRBJ1-1, is GAGVSQTPSNKVTEKGKYVELRCDPISGHTALYWYRQSLGQGPEFLIYFQGTGAADDSGLPNDRFFAVRPEGSVSTLKIQRTERGDSAVYLCASSSAGNTEAFFGQGTRLTVV.

The V call is TRBV6-1, the J call TRBJ2-7; a possible D gene is TRBD1 (5 bases). Deletions cut 6 bases from V and 4 bases from J, with 16 bases between. The CDR3 extends over 14 amino acids. Germline CDR1 and CDR2: MNHNS and SASEGT. The CDR3 here is CASRGQRDPYEQYF. CDR3 bases: TGTGCCAGCAGAGGACAAAGGGATCCTTACGAGCAGTACTTC.

This clone was detected a few times. V gene TRBV6-5 combines with J gene TRBJ1-2, with D tentatively TRBD1 (6 bases). There are 14 residues in the CDR3. The germline V gene has CDR1 MNHEY and CDR2 SVGAGI. Trimming took off 5 bases at V and 2 bases at J, with 12 bases between the two ends. The CDR3 is CASSPWDTNYGYTF. CDR3 nucleotide sequence: TGTGCCAGCAGTCCCTGGGACACCAACTATGGCTACACCTTC.

This clone was found once. CDR3 region: CATLYGYNEQFF. The CDR3 DNA follows: TGTGCCACCCTTTATGGTTACAATGAGCAGTTCTTC. This chain uses TRBV6-1 with TRBJ2-1; no firm D call. This CDR3 is built from 12 residues. CDR1 MNHNS and CDR2 SASEGT come from the germline V gene. V lost 10 bases and J 4 bases, leaving 11 bases between the germline ends.

The CDR3 reads CASIAPDRRSNYGYTF. The CDR3 region has the DNA TGTGCCAGTATAGCACCCGACAGGCGATCTAACTATGGCTACACCTTC. The rearrangement links TRBV19 to TRBJ1-2, with a possible D match to TRBD1 (6 bases). This CDR3 spans 16 amino acids. Trimming shortened V by 7 bases and J by 0 bases, and 18 bases separated the two germline ends. Germline V CDR1 and CDR2: LNHDA, SQIVND (reference sequence). Variable domain in full (rest from reference TRBV19 and TRBJ1-2): DGGITQSPKYLFRKEGQNVTLSCEQNLNHDAMYWYRQDPGQGLRLIYYSQIVNDFQKGDIAEGYSVSREKKESFPLTVTSAQKNPTAFYLCASIAPDRRSNYGYTFGSGTRLTVV.

The chain combines TRBV18 with TRBJ1-5; D unresolved. The CDR3 consists of 15 residues. Trimming pared 3 bases from V and 1 base from J, leaving 10 bases between. Germline V lookup: CDR1 KGHSH, CDR2 LQKENI. The chain's CDR3 is CASSPQAGSNQPQHF. CDR3 DNA sequence: TGTGCCAGCTCACCGCAGGCCGGGAGCAATCAGCCCCAGCATTTT. Variable domain in full (rest from reference TRBV18 and TRBJ1-5): NAGVMQNPRHLVRRRGQEARLRCSPMKGHSHVYWYRQLPEEGLKFMVYLQKENIIDESGMPKERFSAEFPKEGPSILRIQQVVRGDSAAYFCASSPQAGSNQPQHFGDGTRLSIL.

The chain is built from TRBV5-1 and TRBJ1-6, with D maybe TRBD1 (5 bases). V lost 3 bases, J lost 3 bases, and 13 bases lay in between. This CDR3 comprises 16 residues. Germline CDR1 reads SGHRS; CDR2 reads YFSETQ. CDR3 amino acids: CASSSRDRLYNSPLHF. The CDR3 coding sequence is TGCGCCAGCAGCTCCCGAGACAGACTCTATAATTCACCCCTCCACTTT.

The genes are TRBV5-1 and TRBJ2-7; the D gene is possibly TRBD2 (5 bases). Looked up from germline, CDR1 is SGHRS and CDR2 is YFSETQ. The CDR3 spans 13 residues. Trimming took off 6 bases at V and 2 bases at J, with 12 bases between the two ends. The CDR3 loop reads CASTGGPAYEQYF. CDR3 bases: TGCGCCAGCACCGGCGGGCCTGCCTACGAGCAGTACTTC. The complete variable domain, with remaining parts taken from reference TRBV5-1 and TRBJ2-7, reads KAGVTQTPRYLIKTRGQQVTLSCSPISGHRSVSWYQQTPGQGLQFLFEYFSETQRNKGNFPGRFSGRQFSNSRSEMNVSTLELGDSALYLCASTGGPAYEQYFGPGTRLTVT.

The rearrangement joins TRBV19 to TRBJ2-5; TRBD2 matches at 11 bases. CDR3 length equals 15 residues. CDR1 is LNHDA, CDR2 SQIVND, per germline (reference sequence). The V segment lost 4 bases and the J segment 5 bases; nucleotides outside the gene matches: 6. The CDR3 coding sequence is TGTGCCAGTAGTAATAGCGGGGGGGCTGGCGAGACCCAGTACTTC. Protein: CASSNSGGAGETQYF.

The CDR3 loop is CASSPQLGAGTLVSYGYTF. As DNA, the CDR3 is TGTGCCAGCAGCCCGCAATTGGGGGCCGGGACACTTGTTTCTTATGGCTACACCTTC. This sequence joins TRBV5-6 and TRBJ1-2, with a weak D call TRBD1 (6 bases). The CDR3 is 19 amino acids. The germline V and J ends were trimmed by 4 bases and 5 bases, with 30 bases remaining between them. Per germline, CDR1 SGHDT and CDR2 YYEEEE.

The rearrangement uses TRBV5-1 and TRBJ1-2, with a tentative D call TRBD1 (6 bases). Germline V CDR1 and CDR2: SGHRS, YFSETQ. The CDR3 has 15 amino acids. Trimming pared 0 bases from V and 0 bases from J, leaving 9 bases between. CDR3 sequence (DNA): TGCGCCAGCAGCTTGGTGGGGGCCTCTAACTATGGCTACACCTTC. Translating gives CASSLVGASNYGYTF.

The rearrangement uses TRBV18 and TRBJ1-1; a weak D match, TRBD1 (5 bases). V was shortened by 5 bases and J by 7 bases, with 17 bases between the two germline ends. Germline CDR1 KGHSH, CDR2 LQKENI. This CDR3 is 14 amino acids long. CDR3 nucleotides: TGTGCCAGCTCAACGCCCGGGACGTCCTTTGAAGCTTTCTTT. It specifies CASSTPGTSFEAFF.

The rearrangement links TRBV7-2 to TRBJ2-3; 9 nucleotides match TRBD2. CDR3 length: 15 residues. The germline gives CDR1 SGHTA, CDR2 FQGNSA. V lost 3 bases and J lost 1; bases outside the gene matches: 2. The chain's CDR3 is CASSLASGGTDTQYF. The CDR3, as DNA: TGTGCCAGCAGCTTGGCTAGCGGGGGCACAGATACGCAGTATTTT.

V and J are TRBV27 and TRBJ2-1; 10 bases map to TRBD1. The CDR3 covers 14 residues. V dropped 8 bases and J dropped 4; count of bases not matched to a gene: 5. Germline lookup yields CDR1 MNHEY and CDR2 SMNVEV (reference sequence). The CDR3 DNA reads as TGTGCCAGCCACCGGGACAGGGGATACAATGAGCAGTTCTTC. Encoded protein: CASHRDRGYNEQFF.

This chain uses TRBV19 with TRBJ1-6; tentative D call: TRBD1 (5 bases). CDR3 length: 13 residues. Trimming removed 7 bases at V and 5 bases at J, with 9 bases between. Germline CDR1 LNHDA, CDR2 SQIVND (reference sequence). DNA of the CDR3: TGTGCCAGTAAGAGGACAAATAATTCACCCCTCCACTTT. It is translated as CASKRTNNSPLHF.

This chain uses TRBV5-4 with TRBJ2-5; D is possibly TRBD1 (5 bases). Germline CDR1 is SGHNT and CDR2 is YYREEE (reference sequence). The CDR3 has 13 residues. The V end was cut by 0 bases, the J end by 2 bases, with 5 bases between. The CDR3 loop reads CASSLGQQETQYF. The CDR3 DNA follows: TGTGCCAGCAGCTTGGGACAGCAAGAGACCCAGTACTTC.

The V and J genes are TRBV7-3 and TRBJ2-7, with a possible D match to TRBD2 (6 bases). There are 15 residues in the CDR3. V lost 4 bases and J 3 bases, leaving 16 bases between the germline ends. Germline V gene data show CDR1 as SGHTA and CDR2 as FQGTGA. CDR3 sequence: CASSSSPSGLYEQYF. The CDR3 nucleotides read TGTGCCAGCAGCTCATCTCCTTCGGGACTCTACGAGCAGTACTTC.

The J gene is TRBJ1-2, the V gene TRBV4-3, with 7 bases identical to TRBD1. The germline V gene has CDR1 LGHNA and CDR2 YSLEER. This CDR3 is built from 17 residues. The J segment lost 3 bases and the V segment lost 3 bases, leaving 13 bases of the junction unmatched. CDR3 DNA sequence: TGCGCCAGCAGCCAGGGCTATCGAACAGGGGAAGACTATGGCTACACCTTC. It yields the protein CASSQGYRTGEDYGYTF.

The chain has TRBV5-4 and TRBJ2-3, with D perhaps TRBD2 (6 bases). CDR1 SGHNT and CDR2 YYREEE come from the germline V gene (reference sequence). The CDR3 contains 14 residues. V lost 2 bases to trimming and J lost 1 base, with 8 bases between them. For the CDR3, the DNA is TGTGCCAGCAGCTTAAGGGAGGGCACAGATACGCAGTATTTT. Residues: CASSLREGTDTQYF.

The V call is TRBV7-2, the J call TRBJ1-6; D possibly corresponds to TRBD1 (6 bases). The germline V gene encodes CDR1 SGHTA and CDR2 FQGNSA. The ends were cut back, 5 bases at V and 9 bases at J, with 20 bases in the middle. This CDR3 has 16 amino acids. This CDR3 is CASSHRARGGISPLHF. The CDR3 DNA is TGTGCCAGCAGCCATCGAGCCAGGGGTGGTATTTCACCCCTCCACTTT.

The chain carries TRBV18 and TRBJ2-7; 9 bases fit TRBD2. The CDR3 runs 14 residues. Per germline, CDR1 KGHSH and CDR2 LQKENI. J was trimmed by 7 bases and V by 3 bases; bases with no gene match: 7. The CDR3 region is CASSPGLAGGEQYF. The CDR3 nucleotides read TGTGCCAGCTCACCGGGACTAGCTGGTGGGGAGCAGTACTTC.

The CDR3 DNA sequence: TGTGCCAGCAGCCCCGGCGTCGCGTGGCGGCAGTACTTC. Protein: CASSPGVAWRQYF. The chain is built from TRBV7-2 and TRBJ2-7; D gene ambiguous. V was cut by 5 bases and J by 9 bases, with 17 bases left in between. Per germline, CDR1 SGHTA and CDR2 FQGNSA. The CDR3 is made up of 13 amino acids.